A selection of T cell receptor beta chains follows, all from one sample in a study of blood T cell repertoires in COVID-19. Measured with immunoSEQ multiplex PCR; TCRdb has only the in-frame clones, and not every one. This repertoire shows under 200,000 clones, roughly three quarters found once; its top ten account for over 5%. The sample consisted of peripheral blood. Receptors originate from a woman aged 40-49 years with COVID-19, enrolled during active disease. The CDR3 runs from the conserved cysteine through the conserved F or W. The order of the fields is V gene, J gene, clone size, CDR3 length, D gene, CDR3 protein, CDR3 DNA. The D gene is left open where the match is weak. Size is omitted from some rows. Given values are once, few, many or a class for expanded clones.

V: TRBV5-4; J: TRBJ2-1; size: once; length: 15; D: -; CDR3: CASSLAQDDHNEQFF; DNA: TGTGCCAGCAGCTTGGCGCAGGATGACCACAATGAGCAGTTCTTC
V: TRBV9; J: TRBJ1-4; size: -; length: 14; D: TRBD1; CDR3: CASSVEGTAEKLFF; DNA: TGTGCCAGCAGCGTAGAGGGGACAGCTGAAAAACTGTTTTTT
V: TRBV5-5; J: TRBJ2-1; size: -; length: 16; D: TRBD1; CDR3: CASSTRQGRSYNEQFF; DNA: TGTGCCAGCAGCACACGACAGGGTCGTTCCTACAATGAGCAGTTCTTC
V: TRBV4-1; J: TRBJ1-1; size: -; length: 14; D: -; CDR3: CASSQDRGNTEAFF; DNA: TGCGCCAGCAGCCAAGACAGGGGGAACACTGAAGCTTTCTTT
V: TRBV5-4; J: TRBJ2-6; size: -; length: 18; D: -; CDR3: CASSLVTDWLSGANVLTF; DNA: TGTGCCAGCAGCTTAGTAACAGATTGGCTCTCTGGGGCCAACGTCCTGACTTTC
V: TRBV18; J: TRBJ1-1; size: once; length: 16; D: TRBD1; CDR3: CASSGQMGTVNTEAFF; DNA: TGTGCCAGCTCTGGTCAGATGGGGACAGTGAACACTGAAGCTTTCTTT
V: TRBV12-3/TRBV12-4; J: TRBJ1-1; size: -; length: 13; D: -; CDR3: CASEPTGYTEAFF; DNA: TGTGCCAGCGAGCCTACAGGGTACACTGAAGCTTTCTTT
V: TRBV5-6; J: TRBJ1-3; size: -; length: 14; D: -; CDR3: CASSPPTAGNTIYF; DNA: TGTGCCAGCAGCCCTCCGACAGCCGGAAACACCATATATTTT
V: TRBV6-2/TRBV6-3; J: TRBJ2-1; size: medium-sized; length: 12; D: -; CDR3: CASSYRGNEQFF; DNA: TGTGCCAGCAGTTACAGGGGTAATGAGCAGTTCTTC
V: TRBV4-3; J: TRBJ1-1; size: -; length: 15; D: TRBD1; CDR3: CASSRRTGEGTEAFF; DNA: TGCGCCAGCAGCCGGCGGACAGGGGAGGGCACTGAAGCTTTCTTT
V: TRBV23-1; J: TRBJ1-6; size: -; length: 15; D: TRBD1; CDR3: CASSQSRDRAPPLHF; DNA: TGCGCCAGCAGTCAATCACGGGACAGGGCCCCACCCCTCCACTTT
V: TRBV10-2; J: TRBJ2-3; size: -; length: 14; D: TRBD2; CDR3: CASRRLAGTDTQYF; DNA: TGCGCCAGTAGGAGACTAGCGGGTACAGATACGCAGTATTTT
V: TRBV6-6; J: TRBJ2-5; size: once; length: 15; D: -; CDR3: CASSSTGTFQETQYF; DNA: TGTGCCAGCAGTTCAACAGGGACCTTCCAAGAGACCCAGTACTTC
V: TRBV19; J: TRBJ1-3; size: once; length: 15; D: -; CDR3: CASSINRSGGNTIYF; DNA: TGTGCCAGTAGTATAAACAGATCCGGAGGAAACACCATATATTTT
V: TRBV5-1; J: TRBJ2-7; size: -; length: 13; D: -; CDR3: CASTSTRSYEQYF; DNA: TGCGCCAGCACCTCCACACGCTCCTACGAGCAGTACTTC
V: TRBV7-7; J: TRBJ2-1; size: -; length: 13; D: -; CDR3: CASSLRPGDEQFF; DNA: TGTGCCAGCAGCCTCCGTCCCGGGGATGAGCAGTTCTTC
V: TRBV27; J: TRBJ2-3; size: -; length: 14; D: -; CDR3: CASSSVTSTDTQYF; DNA: TGTGCCAGCAGTTCCGTAACTAGCACAGATACGCAGTATTTT
V: TRBV5-6; J: TRBJ1-1; size: few; length: 14; D: -; CDR3: CASSSLTVNTEAFF; DNA: TGTGCCAGCAGCTCGCTTACAGTGAACACTGAAGCTTTCTTT
V: TRBV2; J: TRBJ1-5; size: few; length: 14; D: TRBD1; CDR3: CASTLDRDNQPQHF; DNA: TGTGCCAGCACGCTGGACAGGGACAATCAGCCCCAGCATTTT
V: TRBV2; J: TRBJ1-1; size: few; length: 14; D: TRBD1; CDR3: CASSEDRGASEAFF; DNA: TGTGCCAGCAGTGAAGACAGGGGGGCTAGTGAAGCTTTCTTT
V: TRBV30; J: TRBJ1-2; size: many; length: 12; D: TRBD1; CDR3: CAWTTGLYGYTF; DNA: TGTGCCTGGACGACAGGGCTCTATGGCTACACCTTC
V: TRBV4-3; J: TRBJ2-3; size: -; length: 17; D: TRBD2; CDR3: CASSQDPNGGAADTQYF; DNA: TGCGCCAGCAGCCAAGATCCTAACGGGGGGGCCGCAGATACGCAGTATTTT
V: TRBV7-9; J: TRBJ2-6; size: -; length: 17; D: -; CDR3: CASSLIQKLSGANVLTF; DNA: TGTGCCAGCAGCTTAATACAGAAGCTCTCTGGGGCCAACGTCCTGACTTTC
V: TRBV15; J: TRBJ2-2; size: -; length: 15; D: TRBD1; CDR3: CATSRGGQATGELFF; DNA: TGTGCCACCAGCAGAGGGGGACAGGCTACCGGGGAGCTGTTTTTT
V: TRBV6-5; J: TRBJ1-5; size: -; length: 13; D: TRBD1; CDR3: CASRTGSRQPQHF; DNA: TGTGCCAGCAGGACAGGGTCAAGACAGCCCCAGCATTTT
V: TRBV3-1/TRBV3-2; J: TRBJ1-5; size: -; length: 15; D: -; CDR3: CASSQDSRGDQPQHF; DNA: TGTGCCAGCAGCCAAGATAGCCGGGGAGATCAGCCCCAGCATTTT
V: TRBV12-3/TRBV12-4; J: TRBJ1-2; size: -; length: 13; D: TRBD1; CDR3: CASSFKQGAGYTF; DNA: TGTGCCAGCAGTTTCAAACAGGGGGCAGGCTACACCTTC
V: TRBV27; J: TRBJ2-6; size: -; length: 13; D: -; CDR3: CASSPSGANVLTF; DNA: TGTGCCAGCAGCCCGTCGGGGGCCAACGTCCTGACTTTC
V: TRBV7-3; J: TRBJ2-1; size: -; length: 16; D: -; CDR3: CASSLGPGGAQNEQFF; DNA: TGTGCCAGCAGCTTAGGTCCGGGGGGCGCTCAGAATGAGCAGTTCTTC
V: TRBV30; J: TRBJ2-3; size: -; length: 15; D: -; CDR3: CAWTVRSLGLDTQYF; DNA: TGTGCCTGGACCGTTCGTTCGTTGGGGCTTGATACGCAGTATTTT
V: TRBV3-1/TRBV3-2; J: TRBJ1-1; size: few; length: 13; D: TRBD1; CDR3: CASSPTGSTEAFF; DNA: TGTGCCAGCAGCCCGACAGGGAGCACTGAAGCTTTCTTT
V: TRBV4-3; J: TRBJ1-3; size: -; length: 16; D: TRBD1; CDR3: CASSQTSQGGGNTIYF; DNA: TGCGCCAGCAGCCAAACGTCACAGGGGGGGGGAAACACCATATATTTT
V: TRBV10-3; J: TRBJ2-1; size: -; length: 14; D: TRBD2; CDR3: CAIRVNSGISGEFF; DNA: TGTGCCATCAGAGTGAATAGCGGGATTTCCGGGGAGTTCTTC
V: TRBV27; J: TRBJ1-5; size: -; length: 15; D: TRBD1; CDR3: CASSPDRGSNQPQHF; DNA: TGTGCCAGCAGTCCCGACAGGGGTAGCAATCAGCCCCAGCATTTT
V: TRBV28; J: TRBJ2-1; size: -; length: 16; D: TRBD2; CDR3: CASSLGGLAGLNEQFF; DNA: TGTGCCAGCAGTTTAGGGGGACTAGCGGGATTGAATGAGCAGTTCTTC
V: TRBV13; J: TRBJ2-3; size: -; length: 14; D: TRBD2; CDR3: CASSRTSGEHRQYF; DNA: TGTGCCAGCAGCCGGACTAGCGGGGAACACAGGCAGTATTTT
V: TRBV7-2; J: TRBJ1-2; size: -; length: 16; D: TRBD1; CDR3: CASSLVGTGTGYGYTF; DNA: TGTGCCAGCAGCTTAGTTGGCACCGGGACAGGCTATGGCTACACCTTC
V: TRBV5-1; J: TRBJ1-1; size: few; length: 15; D: -; CDR3: CASASGRGAGTEAFF; DNA: TGCGCCAGCGCATCGGGACGGGGGGCCGGGACTGAAGCTTTCTTT
V: TRBV2; J: TRBJ2-3; size: -; length: 17; D: TRBD2; CDR3: CASSAPSGGGSTDTQYF; DNA: TGTGCCAGCAGTGCACCTAGCGGGGGGGGCAGCACAGATACGCAGTATTTT
V: TRBV5-1; J: TRBJ2-5; size: few; length: 14; D: -; CDR3: CASSLQGYQETQYF; DNA: TGCGCCAGCAGCTTACAGGGTTATCAAGAGACCCAGTACTTC
V: TRBV11-3; J: TRBJ2-2; size: once; length: 16; D: TRBD2; CDR3: CASSFGLAGDTGELFF; DNA: TGTGCCAGCAGCTTCGGACTAGCGGGAGACACCGGGGAGCTGTTTTTT
V: TRBV27; J: TRBJ1-5; size: -; length: 13; D: -; CDR3: CASSFRNNQPQHF; DNA: TGTGCCAGCAGTTTCAGAAATAATCAGCCCCAGCATTTT
V: TRBV10-3; J: TRBJ1-3; size: once; length: 14; D: -; CDR3: CAISVGGAENTIYF; DNA: TGTGCCATCAGTGTTGGAGGGGCGGAAAACACCATATATTTT
V: TRBV5-4; J: TRBJ2-5; size: -; length: 15; D: TRBD2; CDR3: CASSRTYGGRETQYF; DNA: TGTGCCAGCAGCCGTACCTACGGGGGGAGAGAGACCCAGTACTTC
V: TRBV4-2; J: TRBJ1-1; size: few; length: 14; D: -; CDR3: CASSEGIANTEAFF; DNA: TGTGCCAGCAGCGAAGGGATAGCCAACACTGAAGCTTTCTTT
V: TRBV5-4; J: TRBJ1-1; size: -; length: 17; D: TRBD1; CDR3: CASSAGQGPSRNTEAFF; DNA: TGTGCCAGCAGCGCAGGACAGGGCCCCTCCCGAAACACTGAAGCTTTCTTT
V: TRBV6-5; J: TRBJ1-4; size: -; length: 14; D: -; CDR3: CASSSRGADEKLFF; DNA: TGTGCCAGCAGTTCCAGGGGTGCTGATGAAAAACTGTTTTTT
V: TRBV9; J: TRBJ2-2; size: -; length: 17; D: -; CDR3: CASSVATGAAYYGELFF; DNA: TGTGCCAGCAGCGTAGCTACAGGAGCAGCTTACTACGGGGAGCTGTTTTTT
V: TRBV19; J: TRBJ2-5; size: few; length: 18; D: TRBD1; CDR3: CASSSRPASQGLGETQYF; DNA: TGTGCCAGTAGTTCACGCCCCGCCTCACAGGGGCTCGGAGAGACCCAGTACTTC
V: TRBV10-1; J: TRBJ2-2; size: -; length: 12; D: TRBD2; CDR3: CASGEGTGELFF; DNA: TGCGCCAGCGGGGAGGGCACCGGGGAGCTGTTTTTT